The next 21 T cell receptor beta chains were all read from a single sample in a study of molecular identifiers for immune sequencing clone quantification. TCRdb fed the PCR reads into MiXCR, producing one record per CDR3 protein. The data hold about 640,000 distinct CDR3 sequences, with nearly 20% observed a single time. Sequences were obtained from naive CD8+ T cells from blood, with Jurkat cell RNA spiked in. The subset here: FACS-sorted CD8+CD4-CCR7+CD45RA+ naive T cells. These receptors were obtained from a human donor in good health. Some libraries in this study had Jurkat cell RNA spiked in.

Worth noting for this clonotype: A read error may produce the germline difference seen at one junction end. The rearrangement uses TRBV24-1 and TRBJ2-1, with D unclear. Germline V gene lookup returns CDR1 KGHDR and CDR2 SFDVKD. The CDR3 sequence is 13 residues long. CDR3 sequence: CVTSDLSHDEQFF. The CDR3 nucleotides read TGTGTCACCAGTGATCTGTCACACGATGAGCAGTTCTTC.

This clonotype was seen repeatedly, ten times or more. V usage is TRBV13 and J usage is TRBJ2-6; D unclear. V was trimmed by 3 bases and J by 0 bases, leaving 9 bases between them. This CDR3 is built from 16 residues. Per the germline V gene, CDR1 is PRHDT and CDR2 is FYEKMQ (reference sequence). The CDR3 protein is CASSLDRNSGANVLTF. The CDR3, as DNA: TGTGCCAGCAGCTTGGACCGCAACTCTGGGGCCAACGTCCTGACTTTC. The full variable domain, completed using reference TRBV13 and TRBJ2-6, is AAGVIQSPRHLIKEKRETATLKCYPIPRHDTVYWYQQGPGQDPQFLISFYEKMQSDKGSIPDRFSAQQFSDYHSELNMSSLELGDSALYFCASSLDRNSGANVLTFGAGSRLTVL.

V is TRBV5-6 and J is TRBJ2-3; D is undetermined. V lost 1 base to trimming and J lost 2 bases, with 5 bases between them. Germline V lookup: CDR1 SGHDT, CDR2 YYEEEE. The CDR3 covers 13 residues. Here the CDR3 DNA reads TGTGCCAGCAGCTTGCCTTTCACAGATACGCAGTATTTT. It translates to CASSLPFTDTQYF.

This clonotype appeared many times. This sequence joins TRBV13 and TRBJ2-7; 7 bases fit TRBD1. V shed 0 bases and J 9 bases; nucleotides not matched to a gene: 8. Germline V lookup: CDR1 PRHDT, CDR2 FYEKMQ (reference sequence). The CDR3 loop spans 14 amino acids. The CDR3 loop is CASSLGQGNIGQYF. DNA for the CDR3: TGTGCCAGCAGCTTAGGACAGGGGAATATCGGGCAGTACTTC.

This clonotype was seen once. A much larger clone sits a single nucleotide away, making a read error possible. This chain uses TRBV6-1 with TRBJ2-7; possible D gene TRBD1, 5 bases. V lost 1 base and J lost 8, with 18 bases in between. Germline CDR1 is MNHNS and CDR2 is SASEGT. The CDR3 is 15 residues long. The CDR3 DNA sequence: TGTGCCAGCAGTGAAGATTCAGGGCAGGTTTACAAGCAGTACTTC. Protein product: CASSEDSGQVYKQYF.

This clonotype was counted many times. This chain joins TRBV29-1 and TRBJ1-6; no firm D call. Looked up from germline, CDR1 is SQVTM and CDR2 is ANQGSEA. CDR3 size: 15 residues. V was shortened by 1 base and J by 3 bases, with 10 bases between the two germline ends. The CDR3 DNA reads as TGCAGCGTTGAAGGAAAGGGAGGCTATAATTCACCCCTCCACTTT. Its protein is CSVEGKGGYNSPLHF.

The chain recombines TRBV2 with TRBJ2-2, with D uncertain. Per the germline V gene, CDR1 is SNHLY and CDR2 is FYNNEI. The CDR3 is 14 amino acids. V gave up 0 bases and J gave up 4 bases, with 6 bases separating them. The chain's CDR3 is CASSEAPSTGELFF. The CDR3 DNA sequence: TGTGCCAGCAGTGAAGCGCCTTCCACCGGGGAGCTGTTTTTT.

A note on this clonotype: Possible read error: a much larger clone is one base away. The rearrangement joins TRBV4-1 to TRBJ2-1; TRBD1 agrees at 8 bases. CDR1 is MGHRA and CDR2 is YSYEKL in the germline V gene. The CDR3 length is 14 residues. The CDR3 here is CVSSQGQGVGEQFF. The CDR3 DNA is TGCGTCAGCAGCCAAGGACAGGGAGTCGGTGAGCAGTTCTTC.

In this sample, this clonotype turned up a few times. This sequence joins TRBV6-1 and TRBJ2-2, with 15 bases matching TRBD2. J lost 7 bases, V lost 4 bases, and 7 bases had no gene match. There are 17 residues in the CDR3. The germline V gene has CDR1 MNHNS and CDR2 SASEGT. The CDR3 protein is CASSVPGLAGGGGELFF. Here the CDR3 DNA reads TGTGCCAGCAGTGTACCCGGACTAGCGGGAGGGGGCGGGGAGCTGTTTTTT.

This rearrangement joins TRBV12-3 or TRBV12-4 to TRBJ2-7, with 9 nucleotides matching TRBD1. The CDR3 runs 16 residues. Trimming cost V 5 bases and J 3 bases; bases outside gene matches: 11. Written as DNA, the CDR3 is TGTGCCAGCAGTCCAAGCCGGGACAGGGTTAACTACGAGCAGTACTTC. Translating it yields CASSPSRDRVNYEQYF.

This clonotype was found many times. CDR3 coding DNA: TGTGCCAGCAGCTTAGCGAACTTGGCGGATACAGATACGCAGTATTTT. It encodes CASSLANLADTDTQYF. This sequence joins TRBV7-6 and TRBJ2-3; the D is unclear. The germline V and J ends were trimmed by 0 bases and 3 bases, with 13 bases remaining between them. The CDR3 runs 16 residues. CDR1 SGHVS and CDR2 FNYEAQ come from the germline V gene.

This clonotype was detected ten times or more. The chain joins TRBV7-9 to TRBJ2-7; 8 bases align to TRBD2. Germline V gene sequence: CDR1 SEHNR, CDR2 FQNEAQ (reference sequence). There are 19 residues in the CDR3. V shed 1 base, J shed 7 bases, and the junction held 21 bases outside the gene matches. The CDR3 loop reads CASSLEGGPIAGLYAEQYF. The CDR3 nucleotides are TGTGCCAGCAGCTTAGAGGGGGGCCCGATAGCGGGGCTCTACGCAGAGCAGTACTTC. The full variable domain, in which reference TRBV7-9 and TRBJ2-7 provide the parts outside the CDR3, is DTGVSQNPRHKITKRGQNVTFRCDPISEHNRLYWYRQTLGQGPEFLTYFQNEAQLEKSRLLSDRFSAERPKGSFSTLEIQRTEQGDSAMYLCASSLEGGPIAGLYAEQYFGPGTRLTVT.

This clonotype was counted only a few times. V and J are TRBV23-1 and TRBJ1-1; 10 bases are a match to TRBD1. TRBV23-1 qualifies as an ORF whose function is uncertain. The CDR3 runs to 16 residues. V trimming: 4 bases; J trimming: 1 base; junction bases outside the gene matches: 6. This chain's CDR3 is CASSRGTGAPNTEAFF. The CDR3, as DNA: TGCGCCAGCAGTCGGGGGACAGGGGCCCCGAACACTGAAGCTTTCTTT.

About this clonotype: This may be a read error: a much more frequent sequence differs by one nucleotide. The chain employs TRBV27 and TRBJ2-5; 7 nucleotides align to TRBD1. Germline lookup yields CDR1 MNHEY and CDR2 SMNVEV (reference sequence). The CDR3 extends over 13 amino acids. The CDR3 reads CASSLGTVETLYF. As DNA, the CDR3 is TGTGCCAGCAGTTTAGGGACAGTAGAGACCCTGTACTTC.

This clonotype showed up many times. The chain joins TRBV6-2 or TRBV6-3 to TRBJ1-5; 9 bases match TRBD1. The CDR3 has 15 residues. Per germline, CDR1 MNHEY and CDR2 SVGEGT. V lost 8 bases and J lost 4; bases outside the gene matches: 9. CDR3 DNA sequence: TGTGCCAGCCGCCATCCGGGACAGGGAAATCAGCCCCAGCATTTT. This encodes CASRHPGQGNQPQHF.

Comment on this clonotype: It may be a read error: a sequence one base away is much more abundant. The CDR3 DNA sequence: TGCGCCAGCAGCTTGGGGGACATGGGCCACGAGCAGTACTTC. Translation: CASSLGDMGHEQYF. The gene calls are TRBV5-1 and TRBJ2-7, with TRBD1 as a possible D gene (6 bases). Germline CDR1 is SGHRS and CDR2 is YFSETQ. Trimming stripped 0 bases from V and 5 bases from J, with 12 bases between. The length of the CDR3 is 14 residues.

The table lists this clonotype with a few counts. This sequence joins TRBV12-3 or TRBV12-4 and TRBJ2-5; 8 bases align to TRBD1. The CDR3 extends over 16 amino acids. After removal of 1 base from V and 3 bases from J, the junction contained 7 bases not matched to a gene. CDR3 in DNA: TGTGCCAGCAGTTTAGAACAGGGGGGAGTGAAAGAGACCCAGTACTTC. Protein sequence: CASSLEQGGVKETQYF.

The chain couples TRBV19 to TRBJ2-7; the D call may be TRBD1 or TRBD2 (5 bases each). CDR1 is LNHDA and CDR2 is SQIVND in the germline V gene (reference sequence). Trimming left V 7 bases short and J 0 bases short, with 10 bases between. The CDR3 totals 13 residues. CDR3 DNA sequence: TGTGCCAGTACCCCCGGGACCTCCTACGAGCAGTACTTC. As protein: CASTPGTSYEQYF.

This clonotype was found many times. The chain recombines TRBV4-2 with TRBJ2-3; tentative D call: TRBD2 (5 bases). Per germline, CDR1 LGHNA and CDR2 YNFKEQ. The V end lost 3 bases, the J end lost 0 bases, and 10 bases lay between the germline ends. This CDR3 region has 15 residues. The CDR3 nucleotides read TGTGCCAGCAGCCAGGAAGCGGCTAGCACAGATACGCAGTATTTT. Its translation is CASSQEAASTDTQYF.

This clonotype was seen ten or more times. The rearrangement links TRBV12-3 or TRBV12-4 to TRBJ2-3, with 7 bases fitting TRBD2. The CDR3 extends over 16 amino acids. V lost 7 bases to trimming and J lost 0 bases; unmatched junction nucleotides: 10. Here the CDR3 reads CASTNTRAGSTDTQYF. The DNA of the CDR3 is TGTGCCAGCACCAATACTAGAGCGGGGAGCACAGATACGCAGTATTTT.

CDR3 in amino acids: CSAQSQGTEAFF. DNA of the CDR3: TGCAGTGCTCAATCACAGGGTACTGAAGCTTTCTTT. The chain links TRBV20-1 to TRBJ1-1; TRBD1 might be the D (6 bases). V gave up 5 bases and J gave up 5 bases, with 12 bases separating them. The germline CDR1 and CDR2 sequences are DFQATT and SNEGSKA (reference sequence). The CDR3 runs 12 residues.